The 18 T cell receptor beta chains below all came from one sample that was sequenced in a study of blood T cells in healthy people across ages. Alongside a J-beta primer mix, a sample-barcoded 5' primer served in a second PCR lasting roughly 7 to 11 cycles. MiXCR, applied by TCRdb to the 5' RACE reads, yields one record per CDR3 protein. The sample has 850,000 to 1,300,000 distinct CDR3 sequences, more than 35% seen once; the top ten hold approximately 20%. Source material: blood. The receptors derive from a woman in her sixties or seventies in good health.

This chain joins TRBV27 and TRBJ2-5; weak D call: TRBD2 (6 bases). The CDR3 length is 15 residues. The V and J ends lost 6 bases and 4 bases respectively, with 18 bases between them. Germline V gene lookup returns CDR1 MNHEY and CDR2 SMNVEV (reference sequence). This CDR3 is CASSPRGGGGETQYF. The CDR3 DNA reads as TGTGCCAGCAGCCCCCGTGGGGGAGGAGGAGAGACCCAGTACTTC.

CDR3 amino acids: CSARDIAGGPRSDIQYF. CDR3 sequence (DNA): TGCAGTGCTAGAGATATAGCGGGAGGGCCGAGAAGTGACATTCAGTACTTC. The J gene is TRBJ2-4, the V gene TRBV20-1, with 11 positions matching TRBD2. This CDR3 spans 17 amino acids. Germline CDR1 and CDR2: DFQATT and SNEGSKA (reference sequence). Trimming took 0 bases from V and 8 from J; bases not matched to a gene: 12.

This clonotype came up a few times. This chain links TRBV12-3 or TRBV12-4 with TRBJ2-2, with TRBD1 matching over 8 bases. The CDR3 runs 15 residues. After removal of 4 bases from V and 1 base from J, the junction contained 2 bases not matched to a gene. Here the CDR3 DNA reads TGTGCCAGCAGTTCGGGGACAGGGAACACCGGGGAGCTGTTTTTT. Its protein product is CASSSGTGNTGELFF.

J is TRBJ2-4 and V is TRBV29-1, with 7 bases aligning to TRBD2. CDR1 is SQVTM and CDR2 is ANQGSEA in the germline V gene. V lost 7 bases and J lost 15; bases outside the gene matches: 21. This CDR3 has 14 residues. The CDR3 coding sequence is TGCAGCGGAGCTAGCGGAGGGCAAGAAGCGACCCGGTACTTC. As protein: CSGASGGQEATRYF.

This clonotype was counted only a few times. This chain joins TRBV4-1 and TRBJ1-2, with D uncertain. V lost 4 bases, J lost 4 bases, and 16 bases lay in between. The CDR3 contains 15 residues. Germline assignment: CDR1 MGHRA and CDR2 YSYEKL. The CDR3 DNA sequence: TGCGCCAGCAGCCCCCAATCAGGAATAGGCTATGGCTACACCTTC. Protein: CASSPQSGIGYGYTF.

This clonotype was observed a single time. J is TRBJ2-5 and V is TRBV11-2; a weak D match, TRBD1 (6 bases). This CDR3 is built from 16 residues. Germline-derived CDR1 and CDR2 are SGHAT and FQNNGV. V lost 1 base and J 2 bases, leaving 14 bases between the germline ends. The CDR3 is CASSLGRTDLQETQYF. CDR3 DNA: TGTGCCAGCAGCTTAGGGCGGACAGACCTTCAAGAGACCCAGTACTTC.

The chain joins TRBV10-3 to TRBJ1-1, with a tentative D call TRBD1 (5 bases). Germline values: CDR1 ENHRY, CDR2 SYGVKD. Trimming stripped 4 bases from V and 2 bases from J, with 23 bases between. The CDR3 contains 18 residues. DNA for the CDR3: TGTGCCATCAGTGGGCAGAGCTTGATGGGACCCTCAAACACTGAAGCTTTCTTT. This encodes CAISGQSLMGPSNTEAFF.

This chain joins TRBV12-3 or TRBV12-4 and TRBJ2-7, with 8 bases identical to TRBD1. V lost 5 bases, J lost 4 bases, and 13 bases stayed unmatched. This CDR3 comprises 16 residues. The CDR3: CASSHQTGAGGYEQYF. CDR3 coding DNA: TGTGCCAGCAGTCACCAGACAGGGGCGGGTGGGTACGAGCAGTACTTC.

This clonotype was picked up a small number of times. The V and J genes are TRBV20-1 and TRBJ1-2; D call uncertain. Germline CDR1 is DFQATT and CDR2 is SNEGSKA (reference sequence). The CDR3 consists of 13 residues. DNA for the CDR3: TGCGGTAAATGGGCCCCAGCTAACTATGGCTACACCTTC. Protein sequence: CGKWAPANYGYTF.

The chain employs TRBV2 and TRBJ2-5; D uncertain. The J call could be wrong; TRBJ2-7 is a better fit for the DNA end. Germline loops: CDR1 SNHLY, CDR2 FYNNEI. The CDR3 is 12 residues long. The CDR3, as DNA: TGTGCCAGCAAGGGCCGGATCTACGAGCAGTACTTC. Translating gives CASKGRIYEQYF.

This sequence joins TRBV20-1 and TRBJ2-7; TRBD2 agrees at 10 bases. Germline CDR1 reads DFQATT; CDR2 reads SNEGSKA (reference sequence). Unmatched junction bases numbered 0, after V lost 6 bases and J lost 1 base. The CDR3 length is 12 residues. The CDR3 DNA reads as TGCAGTGCGACTAGCGGGTCCTACGAGCAGTACTTC. Encoded protein: CSATSGSYEQYF.

This clonotype appeared a few times. This rearrangement joins TRBV20-1 to TRBJ2-3, with 7 bases aligning to TRBD2. Trimming cost V 5 bases and J 2 bases; bases outside gene matches: 4. From germline, CDR1 is DFQATT and CDR2 SNEGSKA (reference sequence). The CDR3 consists of 13 residues. Here the CDR3 reads CSADLAATDTQYF. For the CDR3, the DNA is TGCAGTGCTGATCTAGCGGCCACAGATACGCAGTATTTT.

The genes are TRBV20-1 and TRBJ2-2; no clear D gene. Trimming shortened V by 2 bases and J by 3 bases, and 7 bases separated the two germline ends. Per the germline V gene, CDR1 is DFQATT and CDR2 is SNEGSKA (reference sequence). This CDR3 comprises 13 residues. As DNA, the CDR3 is TGCAGTGCTAGAACAGTGGACACCGGGGAGCTGTTTTTT. This codes for CSARTVDTGELFF.

The chain carries TRBV12-3 or TRBV12-4 and TRBJ2-7; D may be TRBD2 (6 bases). The CDR3 is 16 amino acids. V was pared by 5 bases and J by 2 bases, with 19 bases between. The CDR3 DNA sequence: TGTGCCAGCAGTCAGACGCTAGGAGGGGCCCCCTACGAGCAGTACTTC. It yields the protein CASSQTLGGAPYEQYF.

V is TRBV3-1 and J is TRBJ2-3; D uncertain. Germline-derived CDR1 and CDR2 are LGHDT and YNNKEL (reference sequence). V lost 0 bases, J lost 4 bases, and 14 bases lay in between. The CDR3 length is 16 residues. In DNA form, the CDR3 reads TGTGCCAGCAGCCAAGAGCCGGGCTCCCGCGCAGATACGCAGTATTTT. It is translated as CASSQEPGSRADTQYF.

The CDR3 bases are TGTGCCAGCAGCCGACGGGAGATCACTGAAGCTTTCTTT. Protein product: CASSRREITEAFF. The chain recombines TRBV14 with TRBJ1-1; D is unclear. Trimming cost V 4 bases and J 4 bases, with 10 bases left between them. The CDR3 has 13 amino acids. CDR1 and CDR2 from the germline V gene are SGHDN and FVKESK.

The chain uses TRBV28 and TRBJ2-5; D is possibly TRBD1 (7 bases). The CDR3 contains 15 residues. Germline loops: CDR1 MDHEN, CDR2 SYDVKM. Trimming shortened V by 5 bases and J by 2 bases, and 15 bases separated the two germline ends. CDR3 nucleotide sequence: TGTGCCAGCAGTGGGGGAGGACAGGCTCAAGAGACCCAGTACTTC. This sequence encodes CASSGGGQAQETQYF.

This clonotype was found a few times. The chain is built from TRBV7-2 and TRBJ1-2; TRBD1 matches 7 bases. In germline, CDR1 is SGHTA, CDR2 FQGNSA. Trimming removed 4 bases from V and 2 bases from J; junction bases left unmatched: 4. CDR3 length: 14 amino acids. Here the CDR3 reads CASSYQGQNYGYTF. The CDR3 coding sequence is TGTGCCAGCAGCTACCAGGGACAGAACTATGGCTACACCTTC. The full variable domain, rest sourced from reference TRBV7-2 and TRBJ1-2, is GAGVSQSPSNKVTEKGKDVELRCDPISGHTALYWYRQSLGQGLEFLIYFQGNSAPDKSGLPSDRFSAERTGGSVSTLTIQRTQQEDSAVYLCASSYQGQNYGYTFGSGTRLTVV.